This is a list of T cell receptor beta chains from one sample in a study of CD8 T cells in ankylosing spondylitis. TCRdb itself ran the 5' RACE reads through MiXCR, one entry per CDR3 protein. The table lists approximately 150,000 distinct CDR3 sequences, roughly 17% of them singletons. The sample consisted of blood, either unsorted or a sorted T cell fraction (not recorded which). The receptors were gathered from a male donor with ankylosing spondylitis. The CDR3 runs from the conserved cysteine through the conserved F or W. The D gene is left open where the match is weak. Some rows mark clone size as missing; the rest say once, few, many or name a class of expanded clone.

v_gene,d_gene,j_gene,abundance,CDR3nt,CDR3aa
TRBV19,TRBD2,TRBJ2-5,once,TGTGCCAGTAGTTCTAGCGGGAACCAAGAGACCCAGTACTTC,CASSSSGNQETQYF
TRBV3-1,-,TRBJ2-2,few,TGTGCCAGCAGCTGGACAGACACGAACACCGGGGAGCTGTTTTTT,CASSWTDTNTGELFF
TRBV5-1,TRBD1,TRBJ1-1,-,TGCGCCAGCAGCTTGAGGGGGCCGGCTGAAGCTTTCTTT,CASSLRGPAEAFF
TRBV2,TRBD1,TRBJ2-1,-,TGTGCCAGCAGCGACCCCGGGACAGGACCCTACAATGAGCAGTTCTTC,CASSDPGTGPYNEQFF
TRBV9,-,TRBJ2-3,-,TGTGCCAGCAGCGTAGAAGGAAGGGCAGATACGCAGTATTTT,CASSVEGRADTQYF
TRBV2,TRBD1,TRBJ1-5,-,TGTGCCAGCAGCAACAGGGGGCATGGGCAGCCCCAGCATTTT,CASSNRGHGQPQHF
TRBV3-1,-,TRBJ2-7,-,TGTGCCAGCAGCCCTGGACTTGAAACCTACGAGCAGTACTTC,CASSPGLETYEQYF
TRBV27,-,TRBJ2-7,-,TGTGCCAGCAGTTACGTTATCGTGAGCCGGATAGGGGAGCAGTACTTC,CASSYVIVSRIGEQYF
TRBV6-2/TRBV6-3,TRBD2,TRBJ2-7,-,TGTGCCAGCAGTCCTTCAGGACTAGCGGGTGGCTACGAGCAGTACTTC,CASSPSGLAGGYEQYF
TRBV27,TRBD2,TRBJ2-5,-,TGTGCCTCTTACGGGGGACTAGCGGAAGAGACCCAGTACTTC,CASYGGLAEETQYF
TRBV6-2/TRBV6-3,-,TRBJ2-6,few,TGTGCCAGCAGTTCCCCTCCCCAGACTGGGGCCAACGTCCTGACTTTC,CASSSPPQTGANVLTF
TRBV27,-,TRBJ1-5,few,TGTGCCAGCAGTTTAAGGGCAGTTGGCAATCAGCCCCAGCATTTT,CASSLRAVGNQPQHF
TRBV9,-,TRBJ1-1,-,TGTGCCAGCGGTCCCCATGGCGGAAACACTGAAGCTTTCTTT,CASGPHGGNTEAFF
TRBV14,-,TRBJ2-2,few,TGTGCCAGCAGCTACTCGGGACTGTACACCGGGGAGCTGTTTTTT,CASSYSGLYTGELFF
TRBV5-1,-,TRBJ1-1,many,TGCGCCAGCAGCGAGAACAGACGTCTGAACACTGAAGCTTTCTTT,CASSENRRLNTEAFF
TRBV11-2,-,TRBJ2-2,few,TGTGCCAGCAGATCCGGGATGAAATACACCGGGGAGCTGTTTTTT,CASRSGMKYTGELFF
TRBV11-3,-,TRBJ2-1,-,TGTGCCAGCAGCCAAAGGGCCGGCTACAATGAGCAGTTCTTC,CASSQRAGYNEQFF
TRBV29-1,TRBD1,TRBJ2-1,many,TGCAGCGTTGACGCGACAGGGAACAATGAGCAGTTCTTC,CSVDATGNNEQFF
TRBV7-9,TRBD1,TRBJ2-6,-,TGTGCCAGCAAACCGGGACAGGTGGGCTCTGGGGCCAACGTCCTGACTTTC,CASKPGQVGSGANVLTF
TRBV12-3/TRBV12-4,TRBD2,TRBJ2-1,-,TGTGCCATCAGTCCGGCGCTAGCGGGAGGGACGAGCTCCTACAATGAGCAGTTCTTC,CAISPALAGGTSSYNEQFF
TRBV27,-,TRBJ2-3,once,TGTGCCAGCAACCCCGGGGTGGGCGGAACAGATACGCAGTATTTT,CASNPGVGGTDTQYF
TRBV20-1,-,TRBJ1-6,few,TGCAGTGCTTATACAGGAGTAAATAATTCACCCCTCCACTTT,CSAYTGVNNSPLHF
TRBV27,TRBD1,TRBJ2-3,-,TGTGCCAGCAGGACAGGGGGTAAAGCAAGAGATACGCAGTATTTT,CASRTGGKARDTQYF
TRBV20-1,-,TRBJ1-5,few,TGCAGTGCCACTAGAGACCGGAGGAGCAATCAGCCCCAGCATTTT,CSATRDRRSNQPQHF
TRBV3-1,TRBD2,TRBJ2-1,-,TGTGCCAGCAGCCAAGGTTGGACTAGCGGGAGGTACAATGAGCAGTTCTTC,CASSQGWTSGRYNEQFF
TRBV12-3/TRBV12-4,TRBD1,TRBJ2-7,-,TGTGCCAGCAGTTCGGGACAGATCTACGAGCAGTACTTC,CASSSGQIYEQYF
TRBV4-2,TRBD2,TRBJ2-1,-,TGTGCCAGCAGCCCCAAGCGGGGACACAATGAGCAGTTCTTC,CASSPKRGHNEQFF
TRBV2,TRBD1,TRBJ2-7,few,TGTGCCAGCAGTGAAATGGGACAGGGTAAGGCTTACGAGCAGTACTTC,CASSEMGQGKAYEQYF
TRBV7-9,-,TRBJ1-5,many,TGTGCCAGCAGCTTAGAGGGGTCAAACAATCAGCCCCAGCATTTT,CASSLEGSNNQPQHF
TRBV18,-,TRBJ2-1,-,TGTGCCAGCTCACTGAGCACTAGCTCCTACAATGAGCAGTTCTTC,CASSLSTSSYNEQFF
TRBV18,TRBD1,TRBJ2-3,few,TGTGCCAGCTCACCACCGATCACAGGGGAATATACGGAGCACTACACAGATACGCAGTATTTT,CASSPPITGEYTEHYTDTQYF
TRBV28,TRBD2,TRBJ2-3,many,TGTGCCAGCAGTCCGTTTAGCGGGACGCAGTATTTT,CASSPFSGTQYF
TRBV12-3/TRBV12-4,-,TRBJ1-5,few,TGTGCCAGCAGTGGCAGGGTGGTTCAGCCCCAGCATTTT,CASSGRVVQPQHF
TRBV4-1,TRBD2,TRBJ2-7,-,TGCGCCAGCAGCCAAGGGCAAGGATACGGGACTACTTACGAGCAGTACTTC,CASSQGQGYGTTYEQYF
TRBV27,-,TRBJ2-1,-,TGTGCCAGCAGTTTCGACAACTACAATGAGCAGTTCTTC,CASSFDNYNEQFF
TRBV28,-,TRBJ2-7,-,TGTGCCAGCAGCCCGACCTGGAGTCTTAAAACCTACGAGCAGTACTTC,CASSPTWSLKTYEQYF
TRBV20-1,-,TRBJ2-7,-,TGCAGTGCTAGAGGCAGCGGTGCCTACGAGCAGTACTTC,CSARGSGAYEQYF
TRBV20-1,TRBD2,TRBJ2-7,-,TGCAGTGCTAGAGAGCGGGAGACTCCCTACGAGCAGTACTTC,CSARERETPYEQYF
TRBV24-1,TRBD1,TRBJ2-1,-,TGTGCCACCAGGCCGGGACAGGGGGCACGGAATGAGCAGTTCTTC,CATRPGQGARNEQFF
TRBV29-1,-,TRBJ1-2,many,TGCAGCGTTGAGGCCCTGGGTGGCTACACCTTC,CSVEALGGYTF
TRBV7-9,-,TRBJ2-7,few,TGTGCCAGCAGCTTTGGGGGTGAGGACGAGCAGTACTTC,CASSFGGEDEQYF
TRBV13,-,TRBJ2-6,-,TGTGCCAGCAGCTTAGACATCTCCAGGGATAGCTCTGGGGCCAACGTCCTGACTTTC,CASSLDISRDSSGANVLTF
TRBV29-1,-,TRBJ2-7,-,TGCAGCGTTTTCGGCCGCGAGCAGTACTTC,CSVFGREQYF
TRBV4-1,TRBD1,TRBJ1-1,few,TGCGCCAGCAGCCTTATGCGAGGGGGCCCTGAAGCTTTCTTT,CASSLMRGGPEAFF
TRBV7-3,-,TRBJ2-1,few,TGTGCCAGCAGCCCCGACCTAGGCCGGAAGTTCTTC,CASSPDLGRKFF
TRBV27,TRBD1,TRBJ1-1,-,TGTGCCAGCACTGGACAGGGGTCCACTGAAGCTTTCTTT,CASTGQGSTEAFF
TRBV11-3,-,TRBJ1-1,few,TGTGCCAGCAGCTTAGAGGTGGGGCGAAAGAACACTGAAGCTTTCTTT,CASSLEVGRKNTEAFF
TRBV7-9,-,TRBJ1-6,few,TGTGCCAGCAGCTTGGGTTTTAGCTCCTATAATTCACCCCTCCACTTT,CASSLGFSSYNSPLHF
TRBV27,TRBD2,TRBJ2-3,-,TGTGCCAGCAGTTTATTTCCTAGCGGGATAGGGGATACGCAGTATTTT,CASSLFPSGIGDTQYF